This note documents a single T cell receptor beta chain sequence. The germline V gene has CDR1 MNHNS and CDR2 SASEGT. This CDR3 spans 19 amino acids. Trimming removed 2 bases from V and 0 bases from J, with 20 bases in between. These data originate in a study of blood T cell repertoires in COVID-19. Profiled with immunoSEQ multiplex PCR; TCRdb holds only in-frame clones, not every one. The repertoire has roughly 150,000 clones, 75% to 85% of them found once; the top ten carry approximately 6%. The V and J genes are TRBV6-1 and TRBJ1-3, with D possibly matching TRBD1 (6 bases). Sequencing was carried out using PBMCs or T cells enriched from blood (not recorded which). This receptor was taken from a man aged 40-55 years who had recovered from COVID-19. The CDR3 here is CASSERAGATRVSGNTIYF. In DNA, the CDR3 is TGTGCCAGCAGTGAAAGGGCAGGGGCGACCCGCGTCTCTGGAAACACCATATATTTT.